The source of this TCR beta chain is a study of cytomegalovirus exposure and HLA in healthy donors. Study results and limitations: There were some public TCRs occurring in many donors, but most TCR sequences were rare. The study labeled 150 to 200 TCR beta chains cytomegalovirus-associated.

TCRdb keeps only in-frame clones here, not all; method: immunoSEQ multiplex PCR. The sample carries about 360,000 clones, 70% to 90% recorded once. It was the 120-subject validation cohort, separate from the approximately 690-subject first cohort, to which the donors belonged. CDR1 is SGHRS, CDR2 YFSETQ, per germline. The CDR3 sequence is 14 residues long. V lost 1 base to trimming and J lost 4 bases, with 8 bases between them. As regards this clone: Its matching antigen is unknown.

The sequencing input was PBMCs. This TCR was recovered from a woman between 18 and 29 years old in good health and CMV-seronegative. This chain joins TRBV5-1 and TRBJ1-4; no reliable D call. In DNA, the CDR3 is TGCGCCAGCAGCTTGACAAATATTAATGAAAAACTGTTTTTT. Its protein product is CASSLTNINEKLFF.